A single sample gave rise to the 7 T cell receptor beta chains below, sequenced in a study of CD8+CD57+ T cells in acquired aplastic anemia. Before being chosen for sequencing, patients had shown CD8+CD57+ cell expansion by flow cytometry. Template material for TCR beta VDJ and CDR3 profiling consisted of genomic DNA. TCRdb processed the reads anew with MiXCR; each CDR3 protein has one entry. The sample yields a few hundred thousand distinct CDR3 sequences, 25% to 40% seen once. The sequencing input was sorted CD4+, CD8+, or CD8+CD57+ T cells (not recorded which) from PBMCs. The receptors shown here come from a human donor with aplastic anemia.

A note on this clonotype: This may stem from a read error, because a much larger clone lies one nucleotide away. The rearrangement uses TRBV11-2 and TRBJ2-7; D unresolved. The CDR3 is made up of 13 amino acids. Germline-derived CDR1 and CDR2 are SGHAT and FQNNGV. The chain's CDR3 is CAGSGMTMNEQYF. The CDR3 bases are TGTGCCGGCAGTGGGATGACAATGAACGAGCAGTACTTC. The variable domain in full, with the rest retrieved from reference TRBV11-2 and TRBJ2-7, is EAGVAQSPRYKIIEKRQSVAFWCNPISGHATLYWYQQILGQGPKLLIQFQNNGVVDDSQLPKDRFSAERLKGVDSTLKIQPAKLEDSAVYLCAGSGMTMNEQYFGPGTRLTVT.

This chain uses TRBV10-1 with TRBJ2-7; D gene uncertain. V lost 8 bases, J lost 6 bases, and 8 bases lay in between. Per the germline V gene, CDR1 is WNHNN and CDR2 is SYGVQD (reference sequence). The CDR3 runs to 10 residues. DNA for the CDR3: TGCGCCAGCGTTACAGTCGAGCAGTACTTC. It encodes CASVTVEQYF.

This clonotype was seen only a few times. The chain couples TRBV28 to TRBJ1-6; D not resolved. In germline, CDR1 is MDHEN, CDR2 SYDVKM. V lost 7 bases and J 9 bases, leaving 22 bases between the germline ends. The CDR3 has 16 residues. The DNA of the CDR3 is TGTGCCAGCACCATCAGAGGGCGGTGGGCTTTTTCACCCCTCCACTTT. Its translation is CASTIRGRWAFSPLHF.

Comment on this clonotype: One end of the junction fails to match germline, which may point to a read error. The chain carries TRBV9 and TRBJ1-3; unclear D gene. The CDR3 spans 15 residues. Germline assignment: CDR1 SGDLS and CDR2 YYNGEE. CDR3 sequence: CAAPPSEDVGNAIYF. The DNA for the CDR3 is TGTGCCGCCCCGCCTTCCGAAGACGTCGGAAACGCCATATATTTT. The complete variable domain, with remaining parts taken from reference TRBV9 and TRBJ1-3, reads DSGVTQTPKHLITATGQRVTLRCSPRSGDLSVYWYQQSLDQGLQFLIQYYNGEERAKGNILERFSAQQFPDLHSELNLSSLELGDSALYFCAAPPSEDVGNAIYFGEGSWLTVV.

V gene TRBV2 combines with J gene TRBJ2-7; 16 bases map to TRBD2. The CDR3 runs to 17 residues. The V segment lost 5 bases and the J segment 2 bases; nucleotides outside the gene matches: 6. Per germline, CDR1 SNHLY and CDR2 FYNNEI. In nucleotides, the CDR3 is TGTGCCAGCAGTAGCTCTGGGACTAGCGGGAGGGCCTACGAGCAGTACTTC. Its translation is CASSSSGTSGRAYEQYF.

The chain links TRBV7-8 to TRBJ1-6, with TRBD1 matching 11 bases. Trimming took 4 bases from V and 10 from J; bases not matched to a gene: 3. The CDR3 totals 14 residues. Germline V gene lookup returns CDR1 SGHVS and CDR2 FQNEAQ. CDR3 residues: CASSSRTGGSPLHF. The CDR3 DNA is TGTGCCAGCAGCTCCCGGACAGGGGGCTCACCCCTCCACTTT.

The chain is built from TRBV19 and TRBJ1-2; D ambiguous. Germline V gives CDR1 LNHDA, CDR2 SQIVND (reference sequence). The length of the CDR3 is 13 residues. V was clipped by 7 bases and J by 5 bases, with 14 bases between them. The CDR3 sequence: CASISGGSYGYTF. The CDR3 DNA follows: TGTGCCAGTATCTCAGGAGGGAGTTATGGCTACACCTTC.